This T cell receptor beta chain was identified in a study of response to subunit inactivated influenza vaccine (dated by TCRdb to the late 2010s). With respect to the entire study: The study used deep quantitative T cell receptor repertoire profiling to track responses to a trivalent subunit inactivated influenza vaccine. Overall study results and their limits: According to the authors, only a limited number of new T cells may be recruited by each seasonal influenza vaccination.

The library was built by means of RT-PCR. Reads for this sample came from an Illumina HiSeq 2500. In TCRdb, the public reads were trimmed at Q25 with fastp and aligned with MiXCR, with productive beta chains retained. One record per CDR3 amino acid sequence lists the most common genes and DNA. This sample has 500,000 or so distinct CDR3 sequences in its table, and about 15% of those were observed once. 2.5% to 3.5% of the sample comes from the top ten. Points on this clonotype: What this receptor recognizes is not known. The record has no base qualities; no much larger clone is one base away.

The trim is 10 bases for V and 3 bases for J, with a gap of 16 bases between the germline ends. The germline V gene sets CDR1 to MNHEY and CDR2 to SVGEGT. The CDR3 starts with the cysteine, ends with the phenylalanine, and has 14 residues. The read is trimmed to its CDR3 DNA, 42 bases read in frame from base 1. This receptor was identified in a man between 50 and 75 years old who received an inactivated influenza vaccine. Donor details come from another sample of the same person, matched by shared clones. Rearrangement joined TRBV6-2 or TRBV6-3 to TRBJ1-5; no D gene is confidently identified. The starting material was CD4+ T cells sorted from PBMCs, obtained about 23 months after vaccination. At the DNA level, the sequence is TGTGCCACTTCGGACGGGCAGATCAATCAGCCCCAGCATTTT. Its translation is CATSDGQINQPQHF.